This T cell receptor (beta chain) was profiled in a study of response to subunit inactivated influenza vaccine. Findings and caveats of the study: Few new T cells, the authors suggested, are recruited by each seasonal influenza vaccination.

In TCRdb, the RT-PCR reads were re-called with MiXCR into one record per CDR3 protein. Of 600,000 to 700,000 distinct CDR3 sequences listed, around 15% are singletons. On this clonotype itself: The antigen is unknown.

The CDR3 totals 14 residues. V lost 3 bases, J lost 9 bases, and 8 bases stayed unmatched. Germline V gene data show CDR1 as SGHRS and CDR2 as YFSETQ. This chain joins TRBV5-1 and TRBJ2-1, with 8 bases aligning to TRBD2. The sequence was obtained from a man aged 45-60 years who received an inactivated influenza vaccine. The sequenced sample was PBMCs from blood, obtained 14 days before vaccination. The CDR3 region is CASSSGLARGEQFF. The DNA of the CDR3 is TGCGCCAGCAGCTCAGGACTAGCCCGGGGTGAGCAGTTCTTC.